The sequence of this TCR beta chain was determined in a study of Graves' ophthalmopathy and Graves' hyperthyroidism. Scientists amplified the TCR beta CDR3 regions from RNA transcripts. Amplification began with first-round RT-PCR using HTBI primers, then second-round multiplex PCR was performed. TCRdb redid the calling of the multiplex PCR reads with MiXCR, one entry per CDR3 protein. The sample lists over a million distinct CDR3 sequences, about 35% occurring once. CDR3 length equals 13 residues. Trimming took 2 bases from V and 10 from J, leaving 14 bases between them. Germline V gene sequence: CDR1 SGHDN, CDR2 FVKESK. Study observations and caveats: A model of 13 signatures distinguished ophthalmopathy from stable hyperthyroidism at around 90% sensitivity and approximately 81% specificity.

This clonotype was picked up many times. Its antigen remains unknown. Only newly diagnosed hyperthyroidism patients aged 18 to 65, with under 2 months' duration, were enrolled. Lactation, pregnancy, uncontrolled infections and other autoimmune diseases were all grounds for excluding patients. It was on clinical symptoms, serum thyroxine, TRAb, thyroid ultrasound and orbital computed tomography that diagnosis relied. The TCR was taken from an adult man with Graves' hyperthyroidism. This chain links TRBV14 with TRBJ1-1; possibly TRBD1 for D (5 bases). Sequenced: peripheral blood or thyroid tissue (not recorded which). In DNA form, the CDR3 reads TGTGCCAGCAGCCAAAAAGGGCAGGGCGTAGCTTTCTTT. Translation: CASSQKGQGVAFF.